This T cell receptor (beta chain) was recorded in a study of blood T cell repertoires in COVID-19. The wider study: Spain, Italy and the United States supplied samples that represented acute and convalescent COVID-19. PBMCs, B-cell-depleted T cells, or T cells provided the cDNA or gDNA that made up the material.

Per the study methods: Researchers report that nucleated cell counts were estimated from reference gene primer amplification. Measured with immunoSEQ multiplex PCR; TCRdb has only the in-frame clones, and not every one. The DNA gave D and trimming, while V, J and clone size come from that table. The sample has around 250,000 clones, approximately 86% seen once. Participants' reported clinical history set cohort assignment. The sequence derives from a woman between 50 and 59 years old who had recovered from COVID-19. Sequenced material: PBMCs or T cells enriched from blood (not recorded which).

This CDR3 is CASSLDRGNTIYF. The CDR3 nucleotides read TGTGCCAGCAGCCTGGACAGGGGAAACACCATATATTTT. This chain connects TRBV2 to TRBJ1-3, with 7 bases matching TRBD1. V lost 6 bases to trimming and J lost 4 bases; unmatched junction nucleotides: 3. The CDR3 has 13 residues. Germline CDR1 is SNHLY and CDR2 is FYNNEI.